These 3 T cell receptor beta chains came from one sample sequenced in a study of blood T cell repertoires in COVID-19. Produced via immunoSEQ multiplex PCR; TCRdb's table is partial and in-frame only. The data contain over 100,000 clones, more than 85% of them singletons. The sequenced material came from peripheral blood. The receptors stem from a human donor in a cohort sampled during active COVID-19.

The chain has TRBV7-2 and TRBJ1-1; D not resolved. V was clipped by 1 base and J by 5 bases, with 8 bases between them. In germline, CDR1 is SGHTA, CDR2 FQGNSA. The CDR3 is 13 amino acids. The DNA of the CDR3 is TGTGCCAGCAGCTTAGTGGCGGAGACTGAAGCTTTCTTT. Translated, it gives CASSLVAETEAFF.

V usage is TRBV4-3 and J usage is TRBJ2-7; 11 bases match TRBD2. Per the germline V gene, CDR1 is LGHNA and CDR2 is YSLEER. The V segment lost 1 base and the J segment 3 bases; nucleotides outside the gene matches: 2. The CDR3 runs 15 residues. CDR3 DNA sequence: TGCGCCAGCAGCCAAGGACTAGCGGGGTACTACGAGCAGTACTTC. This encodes CASSQGLAGYYEQYF.

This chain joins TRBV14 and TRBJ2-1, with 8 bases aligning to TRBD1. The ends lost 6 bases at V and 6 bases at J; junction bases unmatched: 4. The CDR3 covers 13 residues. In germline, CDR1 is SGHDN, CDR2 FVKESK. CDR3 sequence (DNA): TGTGCCAGCAGGCCAACAGGGGGCAATGAGCAGTTCTTC. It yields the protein CASRPTGGNEQFF.